Below, 5 T cell receptor beta chains from the same sample are listed, as sequenced in a study of blood T cell repertoires in COVID-19. The assay was immunoSEQ multiplex PCR, and TCRdb's table has in-frame clones only and misses some. The sample gives roughly 240,000 clones, 85% to 90% of which show up once; around 0.87% is in the top ten. The sequencing input was PBMCs or T cells enriched from blood (not recorded which). The origin of the receptors is a man aged 50 to 59 who had been exposed to COVID-19.

This rearrangement joins TRBV7-9 to TRBJ2-5; D perhaps matches TRBD2 (6 bases). V gave up 5 bases and J gave up 1 base, with 11 bases separating them. CDR3 length: 14 residues. The germline V gene encodes CDR1 SEHNR and CDR2 FQNEAQ (reference sequence). The CDR3 protein is CASSPGGGQETQYF. The CDR3 nucleotides read TGTGCCAGCAGCCCCGGGGGAGGCCAAGAGACCCAGTACTTC.

The chain has TRBV19 and TRBJ1-5; D is possibly TRBD1 (5 bases). V shed 8 bases and J shed 0 bases, with 8 bases lying between them. In germline, CDR1 is LNHDA, CDR2 SQIVND (reference sequence). The CDR3 runs to 13 residues. The CDR3 DNA reads as TGTGCCAGTGCACAGGTTAGCAATCAGCCCCAGCATTTT. The encoded protein is CASAQVSNQPQHF. The entire variable domain, with the rest obtained from reference TRBV19 and TRBJ1-5, is as follows: DGGITQSPKYLFRKEGQNVTLSCEQNLNHDAMYWYRQDPGQGLRLIYYSQIVNDFQKGDIAEGYSVSREKKESFPLTVTSAQKNPTAFYLCASAQVSNQPQHFGDGTRLSIL.

This rearrangement joins TRBV7-2 to TRBJ1-2; 8 positions match TRBD1. V lost 2 bases to trimming and J lost 8 bases; unmatched junction nucleotides: 13. CDR1 SGHTA and CDR2 FQGNSA come from the germline V gene. The CDR3 consists of 16 residues. CDR3 sequence reads: CASSLIRRQGAGGYTF. CDR3 bases: TGTGCCAGCAGCTTAATCAGGCGGCAGGGGGCAGGGGGCTACACCTTC.

V usage is TRBV5-4 and J usage is TRBJ1-6; 11 bases are a match to TRBD1. This CDR3 spans 14 amino acids. Germline CDR1 and CDR2: SGHNT and YYREEE (reference sequence). V lost 3 bases, J lost 7 bases, and 0 bases stayed unmatched. The CDR3 sequence: CASSWDRGNSPLHF. CDR3 DNA sequence: TGTGCCAGCAGCTGGGACAGGGGGAATTCACCCCTCCACTTT.

This chain joins TRBV18 and TRBJ2-7; TRBD1 agrees at 11 bases. V was pared by 2 bases and J by 4 bases, with 4 bases of the junction left unmatched. This CDR3 spans 15 amino acids. The germline gives CDR1 KGHSH, CDR2 LQKENI. The CDR3 spells CASSPIGTGGYEQYF. The CDR3 DNA sequence: TGTGCCAGCTCACCAATTGGGACAGGGGGTTACGAGCAGTACTTC. Looking up the rest from reference TRBV18 and TRBJ2-7 gives the full variable domain: NAGVMQNPRHLVRRRGQEARLRCSPMKGHSHVYWYRQLPEEGLKFMVYLQKENIIDESGMPKERFSAEFPKEGPSILRIQQVVRGDSAAYFCASSPIGTGGYEQYFGPGTRLTVT.